These T cell receptor beta chains were read from a single sample in a study of human T cells and chemical hapten exposure. Each CDR3 protein gets one entry after TCRdb re-called the RACE reads with MiXCR. The repertoire includes about 82,000 distinct CDR3 sequences, 10% to 15% of them detected once, and 5.7% sits in the top ten. The sequencing used whole blood, collected in connection with sensitization to the hapten diphenylcyclopropenone (DPC). These receptors were obtained from a woman in her forties or fifties with alopecia areata. Some clones in this sample may be carry-over from other donors' samples. CDR3s include the opening cysteine and the closing phenylalanine or tryptophan. Each record gives: J gene, V gene, CDR3 length, D gene, clone size, CDR3 DNA, CDR3 protein. A D gene is named only where the DNA matches it firmly. Clone size, where shown, is once, few, many, or a class for clones that have expanded.

J gene: TRBJ2-2; V gene: TRBV5-4; CDR3 length: 16; D gene: TRBD2; clone size: few; CDR3 DNA: TGTGCCAGCAGCTCCGGACTAGCGGGGAACACCGGGGAGCTGTTTTTT; CDR3 protein: CASSSGLAGNTGELFF
J gene: TRBJ1-2; V gene: TRBV5-4; CDR3 length: 13; D gene: TRBD1; clone size: few; CDR3 DNA: TGTGCCAGCAGCTCCGACAGGGGGCATGGCTACACCTTC; CDR3 protein: CASSSDRGHGYTF
J gene: TRBJ2-2; V gene: TRBV7-9; CDR3 length: 15; D gene: TRBD1; clone size: few; CDR3 DNA: TGTGCCAGCAGCTTAAACGGACAGGTGACCGGGGAGCTGTTTTTT; CDR3 protein: CASSLNGQVTGELFF
J gene: TRBJ2-7; V gene: TRBV3-1; CDR3 length: 15; D gene: .; clone size: .; CDR3 DNA: TGTGCCAGCAGCCAAAACCCGGGGGAGGCCTACGAGCAGTACTTC; CDR3 protein: CASSQNPGEAYEQYF
J gene: TRBJ2-3; V gene: TRBV9; CDR3 length: 15; D gene: TRBD2; clone size: few; CDR3 DNA: TGTGCCAGCAGCGTAGGTAGCGGGAGTACAGATACGCAGTATTTT; CDR3 protein: CASSVGSGSTDTQYF
J gene: TRBJ1-1; V gene: TRBV18; CDR3 length: 12; D gene: TRBD1; clone size: many; CDR3 DNA: TGTGCCAGCTCACCTGGACAGGCTGAAGCTTTCTTT; CDR3 protein: CASSPGQAEAFF
J gene: TRBJ2-1; V gene: TRBV19; CDR3 length: 16; D gene: TRBD2; clone size: few; CDR3 DNA: TGTGCCAGTAGGCCACTAGCGGGAGGGCCGGTTGTGGAGCAGTTCTTC; CDR3 protein: CASRPLAGGPVVEQFF
J gene: TRBJ2-1; V gene: TRBV12-3/TRBV12-4; CDR3 length: 15; D gene: TRBD2; clone size: few; CDR3 DNA: TGTGCCAGCAGTTATAGCGGGAGGGCCGCGGTTGAGCAGTTCTTC; CDR3 protein: CASSYSGRAAVEQFF
J gene: TRBJ2-5; V gene: TRBV7-8; CDR3 length: 13; D gene: .; clone size: many; CDR3 DNA: TGTGCCAGCAGCCTACTACGCTCAGGGACCCAGTACTTC; CDR3 protein: CASSLLRSGTQYF
J gene: TRBJ1-3; V gene: TRBV5-1; CDR3 length: 15; D gene: .; clone size: .; CDR3 DNA: TGCGCCAGCAGCTTGGACAGGGTCGATGGAAACACCATATATTTT; CDR3 protein: CASSLDRVDGNTIYF
J gene: TRBJ2-7; V gene: TRBV29-1; CDR3 length: 12; D gene: TRBD1; clone size: .; CDR3 DNA: TGCAGCGTCGAGGGACAGGGCCACGAGCAGTACTTC; CDR3 protein: CSVEGQGHEQYF
J gene: TRBJ2-3; V gene: TRBV5-5; CDR3 length: 15; D gene: TRBD1; clone size: few; CDR3 DNA: TGTGCCAGCAGTCACGGACAGGGTGCCACAGATACGCAGTATTTT; CDR3 protein: CASSHGQGATDTQYF
J gene: TRBJ2-1; V gene: TRBV10-3; CDR3 length: 16; D gene: .; clone size: many; CDR3 DNA: TGTGCCATCAGGGCCCGAGCACAGAGCTCCTACAATGAGCAGTTCTTC; CDR3 protein: CAIRARAQSSYNEQFF
J gene: TRBJ2-3; V gene: TRBV20-1; CDR3 length: 14; D gene: .; clone size: .; CDR3 DNA: TGCAGTGCCGTAATTGGCGATGGCACAGATACGCAGTATTTT; CDR3 protein: CSAVIGDGTDTQYF
J gene: TRBJ2-1; V gene: TRBV2; CDR3 length: 14; D gene: TRBD2; clone size: few; CDR3 DNA: TGTGCCAGCCCCGGTGGGACTAGAGGCAATGAGCAGTTCTTC; CDR3 protein: CASPGGTRGNEQFF
J gene: TRBJ1-2; V gene: TRBV20-1; CDR3 length: 13; D gene: .; clone size: many; CDR3 DNA: TGCAGTGCTAGATCGGGTGATGGGAGTGGCTACACCTTC; CDR3 protein: CSARSGDGSGYTF
J gene: TRBJ2-7; V gene: TRBV9; CDR3 length: 14; D gene: .; clone size: .; CDR3 DNA: TGTGCCAGCAGCGTAGGCAGGGAATACTACGAGCAGTACTTC; CDR3 protein: CASSVGREYYEQYF
J gene: TRBJ1-6; V gene: TRBV5-4; CDR3 length: 14; D gene: .; clone size: few; CDR3 DNA: TGTGCCAGCGGCGTCACCCCGGCCAATTCACCCCTCCACTTT; CDR3 protein: CASGVTPANSPLHF
J gene: TRBJ1-1; V gene: TRBV2; CDR3 length: 15; D gene: .; clone size: .; CDR3 DNA: TGTGCCAGCAGTGTGGGAGGGGTCATGAACACTGAAGCTTTCTTT; CDR3 protein: CASSVGGVMNTEAFF
J gene: TRBJ2-1; V gene: TRBV6-5; CDR3 length: 16; D gene: .; clone size: .; CDR3 DNA: TGTGCCAGCAGTTCGCGAGGGACCCCCCCAAACAGTGAGCAGTTCTTC; CDR3 protein: CASSSRGTPPNSEQFF
J gene: TRBJ2-2; V gene: TRBV12-3/TRBV12-4; CDR3 length: 15; D gene: .; clone size: many; CDR3 DNA: TGTGCCAGCAGTCCCCGAATCAGGCACACCGGGGAGCTGTTTTTT; CDR3 protein: CASSPRIRHTGELFF
J gene: TRBJ2-7; V gene: TRBV29-1; CDR3 length: 14; D gene: TRBD2; clone size: few; CDR3 DNA: TGCAGCGTCGGGCGCGGACTAGCGGGAGGCGAGCAGTACTTC; CDR3 protein: CSVGRGLAGGEQYF
J gene: TRBJ2-7; V gene: TRBV12-3/TRBV12-4; CDR3 length: 12; D gene: .; clone size: many; CDR3 DNA: TGTGCCAGCAGTTTTACCCCGGTCGAGCAGTACTTC; CDR3 protein: CASSFTPVEQYF
J gene: TRBJ2-7; V gene: TRBV7-9; CDR3 length: 13; D gene: .; clone size: many; CDR3 DNA: TGTGCCAGCAGCTTAGCGTGGGCAGAAATTCAGTACTTC; CDR3 protein: CASSLAWAEIQYF
J gene: TRBJ1-3; V gene: TRBV2; CDR3 length: 15; D gene: .; clone size: many; CDR3 DNA: TGTGCCAGCAGGACGGACCTTATCTCTGGAAACACCATATATTTT; CDR3 protein: CASRTDLISGNTIYF